The clone carrying this TCR beta chain was counted only a few times. Antigen specificity is unknown. These data originate in a study of cytomegalovirus exposure and HLA in healthy donors. Trimming cost V 7 bases and J 4 bases, with 20 bases left between them. Germline values: CDR1 SGHRS, CDR2 YFSETQ. The CDR3 sequence is 15 residues long. The donors comprised healthy bone marrow donors. The PCR used 60 Vbeta and 13 Jbeta primers. Measured with immunoSEQ multiplex PCR; TCRdb has only the in-frame clones, and not every one. The sample holds approximately 82,000 clones, roughly a tenth seen once. General study results and limits: Some TCR beta chains (164 of them) were listed as cytomegalovirus-associated.

Sequences were obtained from PBMCs. The receptor's source is a man aged 55 to 69 in good health and CMV-seropositive. The chain is built from TRBV5-1 and TRBJ1-2, with D unresolved. The CDR3 is CASCPESPMSYGYTF. The CDR3 nucleotides read TGCGCCAGCTGCCCCGAGAGCCCCATGAGCTATGGCTACACCTTC.